This T cell receptor beta chain came from a study of T cell responses to AZD1222 COVID-19 vaccine. Using immunoSEQ multiplex PCR, the repertoire was profiled, and TCRdb retains in-frame clones only, with some absent. The table has about 190,000 clones, around 86% seen once. Study-level results: Among the donors, most were white British and more were female, and clonal diversity was possibly underestimated.

About this clone itself: Its specificity is not known.

Germline lookup yields CDR1 SGHRS and CDR2 YFSETQ. V was pared by 5 bases and J by 3 bases, with 12 bases between. The CDR3 has 14 amino acids. Sequences were derived from peripheral blood, sampled on day 0 of MenACWY control vaccination. This rearrangement joins TRBV5-1 to TRBJ1-5; a possible D gene is TRBD1 (5 bases). The sequence was collected from an adult in good health. The CDR3 loop reads CASRRDGNNQPQHF. In DNA, the CDR3 is TGCGCCAGCAGGAGGGACGGGAACAATCAGCCCCAGCATTTT.